Listed below are T cell receptor beta chains from one sample, sequenced in a study of blood T cell repertoires in COVID-19. Some clones are missing from TCRdb's copy, which holds only in-frame ones; the method was immunoSEQ multiplex PCR. The table includes approximately 120,000 clones, 70% to 90% detected once. Sequenced input: peripheral blood. The source of these receptors is a woman aged 55-69 years with acute or convalescent COVID-19. CDR3s include the opening cysteine and the closing phenylalanine or tryptophan. Size is stated for part of the rows, as once, few or many counts, or as a class when the clone is expanded.

clone_size j_call v_call cdr3_aa
. TRBJ1-1 TRBV30 CAWSETGLNTEAFF
. TRBJ2-1 TRBV7-2 CASSLGTSGGYNEQFF
once TRBJ2-1 TRBV24-1 CATSAQPGQGGNEQFF
. TRBJ1-5 TRBV28 CASRQQGGSNQPQHF
. TRBJ2-6 TRBV19 CASSGQKVSGANVLTF
. TRBJ2-7 TRBV29-1 CSVRATPEQYF
. TRBJ2-1 TRBV5-1 CASSFGVPGRDEQFF
. TRBJ2-5 TRBV5-1 CASSLGRGETQYF
. TRBJ1-1 TRBV5-1 CASSSQGGNTEAFF
. TRBJ1-1 TRBV7-3 CASSDGTGKAFF
. TRBJ2-7 TRBV19 CASSILFQGFYEQYF
. TRBJ1-5 TRBV6-5 CASSYSRGQPQHF
. TRBJ2-1 TRBV12-3/TRBV12-4 CASSRIEQFF
. TRBJ2-7 TRBV9 CASSVGTGLTYEQYF
few TRBJ1-1 TRBV6-5 CASRETVTRGEAFF
. TRBJ2-5 TRBV11-2 CASSSGSRETQYF
. TRBJ2-7 TRBV7-2 CASSFFRGTSYEQYF
. TRBJ2-5 TRBV30 CASLLAGSVGTQYF
once TRBJ2-2 TRBV7-9 CASSSNAGDGWGNTGELFF
. TRBJ1-1 TRBV9 CASSVVTGLFFTEAFF
. TRBJ2-2 TRBV28 CASSGGLSGELFF